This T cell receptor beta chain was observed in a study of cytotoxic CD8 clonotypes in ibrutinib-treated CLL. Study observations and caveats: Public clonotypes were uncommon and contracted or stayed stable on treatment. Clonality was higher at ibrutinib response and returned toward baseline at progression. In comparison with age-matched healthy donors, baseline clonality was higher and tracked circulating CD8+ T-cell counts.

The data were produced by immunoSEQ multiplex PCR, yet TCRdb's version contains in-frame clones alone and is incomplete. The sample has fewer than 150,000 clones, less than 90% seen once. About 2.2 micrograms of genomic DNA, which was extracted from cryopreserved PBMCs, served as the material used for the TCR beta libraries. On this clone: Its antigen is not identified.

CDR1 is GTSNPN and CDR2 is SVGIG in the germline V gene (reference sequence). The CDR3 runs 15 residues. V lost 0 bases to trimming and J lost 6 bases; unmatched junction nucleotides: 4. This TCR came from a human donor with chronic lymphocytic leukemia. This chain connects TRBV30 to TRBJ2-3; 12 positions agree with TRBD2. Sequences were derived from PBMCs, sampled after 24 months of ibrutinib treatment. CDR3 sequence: CAWSVASGGADTQYF. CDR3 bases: TGTGCCTGGAGTGTAGCTAGCGGGGGGGCTGATACGCAGTATTTT.